This TCR beta chain stems from a study of Ad26.COV2.S vaccination and SARS-CoV-2 variants. The overall study: Ad26.COV2.S shots went into the muscle once or twice, 56 days apart. General study results and limits: An underestimation of total T cell responses may have resulted from the TCR breadth and depth analyses. The authors reported substantial breadth in spike-specific CD8+ and CD4+ T cell responses after vaccination.

Details on this clone: Its antigen is not identified.

Treatment in this sample: over 15 received Ad26.COV2.S at low or high dose, single or two shots; roughly 5 received placebo; per-sample allocation not given. Samples analyzed were those drawn on day 63 after the first vaccine or placebo injection. Boston provided a donor who was an adult aged 18-55 years. The CDR3 runs 15 residues. The germline CDR1 and CDR2 sequences are LGHDT and YNNKEL (reference sequence). The V end was cut by 4 bases, the J end by 7 bases, with 17 bases between. Only in-frame clones appear in the TCRdb table, and some are missing; sequencing was by immunoSEQ multiplex PCR. This table has hundreds of thousands of clones, about 90% appearing once.

This material consisted of peripheral blood, taken in a trial of Ad26.COV2.S vaccine versus placebo. The J gene is TRBJ1-5, the V gene TRBV3-1 (or the pseudogene TRBV3-2), with unresolved D. The TCR originated in a person between 18 and 65 years old who received the Ad26.COV2.S COVID-19 vaccine or a placebo. CDR3: CASSRPPGVGQPQHF. The CDR3 DNA reads as TGTGCCAGCAGCCGACCCCCCGGGGTAGGACAGCCCCAGCATTTT.